This T cell receptor beta chain derives from a study of T cells after yellow fever vaccination. Study-level results: Faster peaking, at day 5 versus 15, marked a secondary response that was weaker. Subsequent to the booster, the majority of primary-vaccination clones reappeared (roughly 95% CD4, roughly 90% CD8).

Details on this clonotype: The antigen remains unidentified.

Trimming took 2 bases from V and 2 from J; bases not matched to a gene: 7. Germline V gives CDR1 SEHNR, CDR2 FQNEAQ (reference sequence). The CDR3 totals 16 residues. TCR cDNA, made by 5'RACE template switching, carried an added universal primer site and UMIs. TCRdb re-analysed the 5' RACE reads in MiXCR, keeping a single row per CDR3 protein. The sample holds hundreds of thousands of distinct CDR3 sequences, 9% to 15% seen once. The rearrangement joins TRBV7-9 to TRBJ2-3; 7 nucleotides match TRBD1. The clonotype was recovered from a young man who received the YFV17D yellow fever vaccine. Sequenced material: PBMCs, taken on the day of the yellow fever booster vaccination. In DNA, the CDR3 is TGTGCCAGCAGCTTAAGGTCGGGACAGAACACAGATACGCAGTATTTT. Translating it yields CASSLRSGQNTDTQYF. Full variable domain (outside the CDR3, taken from reference TRBV7-9 and TRBJ2-3): DTGVSQNPRHKITKRGQNVTFRCDPISEHNRLYWYRQTLGQGPEFLTYFQNEAQLEKSRLLSDRFSAERPKGSFSTLEIQRTEQGDSAMYLCASSLRSGQNTDTQYFGPGTRLTVL.